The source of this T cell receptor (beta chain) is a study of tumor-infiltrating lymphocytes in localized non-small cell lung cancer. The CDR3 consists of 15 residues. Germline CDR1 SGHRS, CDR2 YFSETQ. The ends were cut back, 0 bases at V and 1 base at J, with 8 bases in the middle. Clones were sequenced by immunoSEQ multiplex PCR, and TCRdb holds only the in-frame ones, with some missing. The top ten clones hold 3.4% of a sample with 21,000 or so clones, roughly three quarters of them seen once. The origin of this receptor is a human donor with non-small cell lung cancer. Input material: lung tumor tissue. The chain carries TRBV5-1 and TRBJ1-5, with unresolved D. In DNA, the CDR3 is TGCGCCAGCAGCTTGGCCGGGGTAAGCAATCAGCCCCAGCATTTT. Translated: CASSLAGVSNQPQHF.